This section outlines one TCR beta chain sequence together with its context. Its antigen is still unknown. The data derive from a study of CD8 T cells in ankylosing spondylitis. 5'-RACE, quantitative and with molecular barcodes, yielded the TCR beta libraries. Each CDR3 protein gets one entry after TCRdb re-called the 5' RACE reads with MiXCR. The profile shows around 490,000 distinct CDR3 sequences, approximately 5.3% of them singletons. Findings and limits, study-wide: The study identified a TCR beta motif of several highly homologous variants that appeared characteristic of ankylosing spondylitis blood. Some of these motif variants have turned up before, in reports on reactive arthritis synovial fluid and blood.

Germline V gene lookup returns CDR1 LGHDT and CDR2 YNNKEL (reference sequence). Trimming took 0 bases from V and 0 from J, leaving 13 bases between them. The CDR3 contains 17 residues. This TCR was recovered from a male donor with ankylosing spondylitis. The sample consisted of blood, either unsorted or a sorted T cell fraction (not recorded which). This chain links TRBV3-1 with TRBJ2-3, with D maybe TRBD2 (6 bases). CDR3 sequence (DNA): TGTGCCAGCAGCCAAGATGGGAGACTAGGTAGCACAGATACGCAGTATTTT. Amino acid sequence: CASSQDGRLGSTDTQYF.